The TCR beta chain described here comes from a study of blood T cell repertoires in COVID-19. Study as a whole: Sites across the United States, Italy and Spain contributed samples from acute and convalescent COVID-19. PBMCs, B-cell-depleted T cells, or T cells provided the cDNA or gDNA that made up the material.

The CDR3 length is 17 residues. V was pared by 9 bases and J by 8 bases, with 18 bases of the junction left unmatched. CDR1 and CDR2 from the germline V gene are KGHDR and SFDVKD. Profiled with immunoSEQ multiplex PCR; TCRdb holds only in-frame clones, not every one. Here the sample spans some 190,000 clones, about 80% being singletons. This TCR came from a man between 60 and 75 years old with acute or convalescent COVID-19. Sample: peripheral blood. The chain carries TRBV24-1 and TRBJ2-1, with 10 bases that match TRBD2. In nucleotides, the CDR3 is TGTGCCACCGCCTCCATAGCGGGAGGTTTCAGCTTAGATGAGCAGTTCTTC. Amino acids: CATASIAGGFSLDEQFF.